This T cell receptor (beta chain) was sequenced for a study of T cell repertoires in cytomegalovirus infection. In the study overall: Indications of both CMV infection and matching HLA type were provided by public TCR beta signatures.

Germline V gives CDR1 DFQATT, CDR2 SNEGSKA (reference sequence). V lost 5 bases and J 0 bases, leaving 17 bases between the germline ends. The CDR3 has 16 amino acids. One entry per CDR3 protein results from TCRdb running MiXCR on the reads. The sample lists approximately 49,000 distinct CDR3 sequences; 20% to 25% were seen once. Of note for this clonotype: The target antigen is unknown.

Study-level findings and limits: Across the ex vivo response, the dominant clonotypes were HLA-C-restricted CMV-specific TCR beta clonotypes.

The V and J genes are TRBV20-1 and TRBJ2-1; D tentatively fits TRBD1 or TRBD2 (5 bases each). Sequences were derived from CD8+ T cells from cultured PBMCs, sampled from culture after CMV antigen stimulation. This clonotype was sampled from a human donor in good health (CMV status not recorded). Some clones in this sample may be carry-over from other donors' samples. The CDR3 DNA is TGCAGTGCTTCCCCCCCCGGGGCGAGCTCCTACAATGAGCAGTTCTTC. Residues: CSASPPGASSYNEQFF.